The 12 T cell receptor beta chains given below trace back to one sample, sequenced in a study of blood T cells in healthy people across ages. Together with a sample-barcoded 5' primer, a J-beta primer mix was included in a second PCR lasting roughly 6 to 12 cycles. TCRdb recomputed calls from the 5' RACE reads with MiXCR, one row per CDR3 protein. The sample shows approximately 810,000 distinct CDR3 sequences, less than 35% of them seen only once. The material sequenced was blood. These receptors originate from an elderly woman in good health.

The CDR3 spells CASSQDWGRNEKLFF. The CDR3 DNA is TGTGCCAGCAGCCAAGACTGGGGGAGAAATGAAAAACTGTTTTTT. The chain has TRBV7-2 and TRBJ1-4; the D gene is possibly TRBD1 (5 bases). Trimming removed 5 bases from V and 5 bases from J, with 15 bases in between. This CDR3 region has 15 residues. From germline, CDR1 is SGHTA and CDR2 FQGNSA.

About this clonotype: This may arise from a read error, as a much more abundant clone is one base away. This chain connects TRBV20-1 to TRBJ2-3, with 13 positions matching TRBD2. This CDR3 region has 17 residues. Germline trimming cut 1 base from V and 4 bases from J; bases unmatched to any gene: 8. Germline CDR1 is DFQATT and CDR2 is SNEGSKA (reference sequence). CDR3 in DNA: TGCAGTGCTAGAGCTGCGGTACTAGCGGGGGGGCCAGATACGCAGTATTTT. Translated, it gives CSARAAVLAGGPDTQYF.

At least ten counts were recorded for this clonotype. The genes are TRBV5-6 and TRBJ2-1; D is perhaps TRBD1 or TRBD2 (6 bases each). The CDR3 loop spans 18 amino acids. The ends were cut back, 3 bases at V and 2 bases at J, with 21 bases in the middle. CDR1 SGHDT and CDR2 YYEEEE come from the germline V gene. Written as DNA, the CDR3 is TGTGCCAGCAGCTGGCGAGGAGGGGGAGCTATCGCCTACAATGAGCAGTTCTTC. Its translation is CASSWRGGGAIAYNEQFF.

The J gene is TRBJ1-2, the V gene TRBV20-1; a weak D match, TRBD1 (6 bases). Germline values: CDR1 DFQATT, CDR2 SNEGSKA (reference sequence). The V end was cut by 4 bases, the J end by 6 bases, with 9 bases between. The CDR3 is 11 residues long. Here the CDR3 reads CSATTGHGYTF. The DNA of the CDR3 is TGCAGTGCTACTACAGGGCATGGCTACACCTTC.

With respect to this clonotype: With a much larger clone just one base away, this may be a read error. V usage is TRBV2 and J usage is TRBJ2-1, with D tentatively TRBD1 (6 bases). The germline V gene encodes CDR1 SNHLY and CDR2 FYNNEI. This CDR3 is 14 amino acids long. V shed 6 bases and J shed 4 bases, with 13 bases lying between them. CDR3 in amino acids: CASRDGTGYNEQFF. CDR3 bases: TGTGCCAGCAGGGACGGAACAGGGTACAATGAGCAGTTCTTC.

V and J are TRBV12-3 or TRBV12-4 and TRBJ1-1, with D perhaps TRBD1 (6 bases). This CDR3 contains 13 residues. Trimming removed 10 bases from V and 3 bases from J, with 15 bases in between. CDR3 loop: CAIWTEGDTEAFF. As DNA, the CDR3 is TGTGCCATATGGACTGAGGGGGACACTGAAGCTTTCTTT.

This clonotype was seen at least ten times. This rearrangement joins TRBV11-2 to TRBJ2-3, with 8 bases aligning to TRBD2. V was pared by 0 bases and J by 3 bases, with 5 bases of the junction left unmatched. The V gene's germline CDR1 is SGHAT and CDR2 FQNNGV. CDR3 length: 16 residues. In nucleotides, the CDR3 is TGTGCCAGCAGCTTAGAGGGACTAGGGGGGACAGATACGCAGTATTTT. It yields the protein CASSLEGLGGTDTQYF.

CDR3 nucleotides: TGTGCCAGCAGACCCAGTCCGGGACAGGGGACCCCCAATGAGCAGTTCTTC. It translates to CASRPSPGQGTPNEQFF. The chain has TRBV6-2 or TRBV6-3 and TRBJ2-1; 10 bases map to TRBD1. The CDR3 length is 17 residues. CDR1 is MNHEY, CDR2 SVGEGT, per germline. The junction had 14 bases not matched to a gene; V was cut back by 6 bases and J by 6 bases.

The chain couples TRBV6-6 to TRBJ2-1; 7 bases agree with TRBD2. CDR1 is MNHNY and CDR2 is SVGAGI in the germline V gene (reference sequence). The CDR3 is 16 residues long. Losses at the gene ends were 2 bases for V and 5 bases for J; bases not matched to a gene: 9. The CDR3: CASSYPAAAGNNEQFF. The DNA for the CDR3 is TGTGCCAGCAGTTACCCGGCAGCAGCGGGAAACAATGAGCAGTTCTTC.

This clonotype appeared a few times. V and J are TRBV3-1 and TRBJ2-1, with 14 nucleotides matching TRBD2. This CDR3 comprises 20 residues. V lost 4 bases, J lost 0 bases, and 11 bases stayed unmatched. Germline V lookup: CDR1 LGHDT, CDR2 YNNKEL (reference sequence). The CDR3 spells CASSPLGTSGGTTSYNEQFF. Here the CDR3 DNA reads TGTGCCAGCAGCCCCCTTGGGACTAGCGGGGGAACCACCTCCTACAATGAGCAGTTCTTC.

This clonotype was counted many times. This chain uses TRBV6-2 or TRBV6-3 with TRBJ1-5; the D gene is possibly TRBD1 (6 bases). V lost 2 bases and J lost 2, with 10 bases in between. CDR3 length equals 15 residues. Germline-derived CDR1 and CDR2 are MNHEY and SVGEGT. CDR3 amino acids: CASSYGTPGNQPQHF. As DNA, the CDR3 is TGTGCCAGCAGTTACGGGACACCGGGCAATCAGCCCCAGCATTTT.

This clonotype was observed a few times. A single base separates this from a much larger clone, so it may be a read error. The chain has TRBV7-2 and TRBJ2-7, with 9 nucleotides matching TRBD1. The CDR3 extends over 15 amino acids. Germline V gene data show CDR1 as SGHTA and CDR2 as FQGNSA. After removal of 5 bases from V and 4 bases from J, the junction contained 9 bases not matched to a gene. The CDR3 region is CASSTGTGPPYEQYF. In nucleotides, the CDR3 is TGTGCCAGCAGCACGGGGACAGGGCCTCCATACGAGCAGTACTTC.